This TCR beta chain was retrieved from a study of shared clonotypes between healthy human individuals (dated by TCRdb to 2019 to 2021). Study-wide context: The cohort comprised two women and a few men aged 18 to 49 years. Different laboratories and diverse techniques were used to prepare libraries and sequence TCR repertoires, to increase sequencing depth and limit assay-specific biases. Per donor, leukapheresis produced somewhere between about 0.94 and 9 billion PBMCs. Per donor, three plates each were used for CD4 naive and CD4 memory, two for CD8 naive, and one for CD8 memory. The study deeply sequenced blood TCR repertoires of about five healthy adults to estimate repertoire size and the extent of clonotype sharing between individuals.

The donors were healthy, HIV-negative adults who had no recently reported acute infections or vaccinations. Every donor was a Caucasian adult living in Nashville, Tennessee, USA. CD8 memory samples consisted of magnetically selected CD45RO+ cells combined with CCR7-negative CD45RA+ effector memory (TemRA) cells. Blood was obtained by leukapheresis, after which PBMCs were separated by Ficoll-Histopaque density gradient centrifugation and cryopreserved in liquid nitrogen vapor phase. Purity and quantity of every magnetically sorted T cell population were checked by analytical flow cytometry. Each sorted fraction had its genomic DNA isolated and then quantified by UV absorbance on a Nanodrop 2000c. Using the deep immunoSEQ assay, TCR CDR3 regions were amplified from genomic DNA by multiplex PCR. For each cell subset, the extracted genomic DNA was distributed evenly across all wells of several immunoSEQ 96-well plates, and each plate served as one replicate. For sorted subsets, approximately 190 ng genomic DNA, equal to approximately 30,000 T cell genomes, was loaded into each replicate PCR. Purified libraries were measured with a Qubit 3.0 fluorometer, size-checked on a Bioanalyzer 2100, and measured again with the KAPA Library Quantification kit. Every immunoSEQ 96-well plate was sequenced on a separate single-read 150-cycle Illumina NextSeq 550 flow cell. Concerning the study's data processing: Because the immunoSEQ output included only junctional sequences and no quality scores, the filtering could not be the same as the filtering used for full-length reads. Sequences were annotated with PyIR, a Python wrapper for IgBLAST v1.9, and V/J genes and CDR3 were assigned using IMGT germline references. Reads were filtered out if the reads had weak V/J assignments (E-value above 1e-6), no CDR3, stop codons, out-of-frame junctions, or ambiguous translated residues. V3J clonotypes were defined as sequences sharing the same inferred V gene, J gene, and CDR3 amino acid sequence. Percentage overlap between repertoires was computed as shared unique clonotypes divided by the size of the smaller repertoire. Three approaches were used to assess repertoire richness: RTK rarefaction, the Chao1 estimator, and Recon v2.1 estimates of unobserved clonotypes. Generation probabilities for all TCRbeta clonotypes obtained by the gDNA method from several donors were computed using OLGA. The table was pulled from immuneACCESS by TCRdb, which kept in-frame rearrangements only. Such tables lose some clones; where checked, under half of the loss comes from unresolved V genes, and the rest has no known cause. The DNA gave D and trimming, while V, J and clone size come from that table. The sample contains about 330,000 clones, more than 75% of them found a single time. The top ten hold around 15% of the sample.

The CDR3 goes from the cysteine to the phenylalanine over 17 residues. Only the CDR3 DNA stays, 51 bases, in frame from base 1. CDR1 LGHNA and CDR2 YSLEER were looked up in the germline V gene. V was cut back by 1 base and J by 5 bases, leaving a gap of 20 bases between them. On the study overall, not on this receptor specifically: Based on pairwise subsampling, the degree of clonotype sharing among donors was expected to be affected by sequencing depth. Only blood was sampled, and tissue TCR repertoires likely differ from those in blood. Clonotypes shared by all four sorted-subset donors showed higher generation probabilities than non-shared clonotypes. Incomplete sequencing was indicated by rarefaction of sorted-subset datasets, despite the large sequencing depth. Across four donors, about 5% of naive CD4, approximately 3.5% of naive CD8, under 2.5% of memory CD4, and 0.4% of memory CD8 clonotypes were shared. Naive subsets generally had larger estimated clonotype richness than memory subsets did. The small number of donors limited the genetic and exposure-history diversity represented.

For this clone: No antigen is known for it. Per-base quality was not reported, and no clone a single base away is much larger than it.

This TCR was sampled from a man in his late teens or twenties in good health. Recombination connected TRBV4-3 to TRBJ1-2, and possibly TRBD1, on 5 matching bases. Sequencing was carried out using memory CD8+ T cells sorted from blood. The cell subset or site label corresponds to: CD45RO+ cells pooled with CCR7-negative TemRA cells. This receptor carries the CDR3 CASSQAPGRVLWYGYTF. Read as DNA, the sequence is TGCGCCAGCAGCCAAGCTCCAGGGCGCGTACTGTGGTATGGCTACACCTTC.